The clone carrying this T cell receptor beta chain occurred many times. Its target is not known. Researchers took RNA transcripts and amplified TCR beta CDR3 regions from them. A first-round RT-PCR used HTBI primers, followed by a second-round multiplex PCR. TCRdb ran MiXCR on the multiplex PCR reads and lists one entry per CDR3 protein. The sample lists 400,000 to 450,000 distinct CDR3 sequences, approximately 21% seen once, with roughly 3% in the top ten. The entry originates in a study of Graves' ophthalmopathy and Graves' hyperthyroidism. Study-wide findings and caveats: Most clonotypes expanded in thyroid above 0.001 frequency were present in blood too.

Other autoimmune diseases, uncontrolled infections, pregnancy or lactation led to the exclusion of patients. CDR3 length: 13 residues. Trimming removed 4 bases from V and 6 bases from J; junction bases left unmatched: 5. Germline V gene sequence: CDR1 MDHEN, CDR2 SYDVKM. The sequence was obtained from a woman aged 18-35 years with stable Graves' hyperthyroidism. The specimen sequenced was peripheral blood. The J gene is TRBJ1-2, the V gene TRBV28, with 7 bases matching TRBD1. CDR3 region: CASSWGGGHGYTF. The CDR3 DNA is TGTGCCAGCAGTTGGGGAGGGGGCCATGGCTACACCTTC.